This T cell receptor beta chain stems from a study of cytomegalovirus exposure and HLA in healthy donors. General observations from the study: Per a later analysis, 16,951 TCR beta sequences showed association with HLA alleles at 0.05 false discovery rate.

Amplification used 60 Vbeta primers and 13 Jbeta primers. Here immunoSEQ multiplex PCR was the method, and the copy in TCRdb shows in-frame clones only, minus some. The profile shows 55,000 to 75,000 clones, about three quarters of them singletons. Germline CDR1 and CDR2: SGHNT and YYREEE (reference sequence). The CDR3 has 15 amino acids. Trimming took 0 bases from V and 4 from J, leaving 13 bases between them. This clone came up a few times. The antigen is undetermined. The TCR originated in a woman in her 30s in good health and CMV-seropositive. Sequencing used PBMCs. The rearrangement uses TRBV5-4 and TRBJ2-5; tentatively, D is TRBD2 (6 bases). CDR3 nucleotide sequence: TGTGCCAGCAGCTTGGGCGGGGTTCGGCCAGAGACCCAGTACTTC. Translating gives CASSLGGVRPETQYF.